Listed here is a single TCR beta chain. The clone's antigen remains unknown. Per-base qualities were not stored, and no clone one base away is much larger. This sample is drawn from a study of blood T cell dynamics during melanoma immunotherapy (dated by TCRdb to 2018 to 2020). Study-wide context: All patients had metastatic melanoma and were given first-line pembrolizumab or nivolumab plus ipilimumab as standard of care in the United Kingdom. To find early correlates of response, peripheral T cell receptor repertoires were profiled in metastatic melanoma patients before and after one cycle of checkpoint inhibitor therapy. A training cohort was formed from consecutive patients, and a further independent group of patients from the same centre was pooled into an external validation set.

From the germline V gene, CDR1 is KGHSH and CDR2 is LQKENI. At the junction V is shortened by 2 bases and J by 4 bases, with 3 bases in between. The CDR3 measures 12 amino acids from cysteine to phenylalanine. Just the 36-base CDR3 DNA is kept, in frame starting at base 1. Every bulk PBMC sample was loaded with the same fixed amount of about 0.35 ug of DNA. TCR beta CDR3 sequences were amplified from genomic DNA with the immunoSEQ TCRb Assay kit following manufacturer instructions. The KAPA Library Quantification Kit for Illumina platforms was used to quantify pooled libraries by qPCR. Sequencing of the pooled libraries was done on an Illumina NextSeq 500, with clustering at roughly 0.55-1.1 pM. Per the authors' processing: Analysis of the TCR data relied on immunoSEQ ANALYZER and the R LymphoSeq package. A rearrangement efficiency score was calculated as productive divided by the sum of productive and non-productive CDR3 sequences. Clonality was assessed using the Gini coefficient and diversity using the Renyi index at alpha=1, with pairwise comparisons between timepoints within each patient. In LymphoSeq, clonal relatedness was computed with an edit distance of 3 and repertoire similarity was computed with the Bhattacharyya coefficient. Linear discriminant analysis on week-3 changes in clonality and diversity was built with the R MASS and caret packages to classify response. TCRdb obtained this table from immuneACCESS and retained in-frame rearrangements with V and J assigned. These tables miss some clones; where compared with another copy, unresolved V genes account for less than half of the shortfall, and the remainder is unexplained. V, J and clone size derive from that table, while D and trimming were established from the DNA sequence. Across this sample there are about 10,000 clones, with over 75% seen only once. Together, the top ten hold less than 7.5% of the sample.

The sample's time point label is to be understood as: pre-treatment baseline. Blood samples were taken at two points: before treatment (T0) and at week 3 (W3), which came after the first cycle of checkpoint blockade. Except for two patients with rapid clinical progression, response was assessed 12 weeks after the first infusion by RECIST 1.1; disease control meant complete response, partial response or stable disease. Patients were not eligible if they had prior systemic cancer treatment, concomitant immunosuppressant therapy or synchronous other active malignancies. To track both circulating cells and T cell turnover, TCR beta was sequenced from bulk PBMC as well as from plasma cell-free DNA. PBMC were isolated from blood with Lymphoprep and SepMate tubes, followed by red cell lysis. QIAamp DNA Blood Mini kits were used to extract DNA from PBMC and sorted T cell subsets. The full study reports these points: The relatively small sample size was acknowledged as potentially limiting generalization of the results. Whether the T cell clones driving repertoire changes were melanoma-specific or reflected general immune activation could not be determined in the study. Unlike progressors, patients who went on to achieve disease control showed a bifurcated reorganization of the PBMC repertoire at W3, with either increased clonality or increased diversity.

This specimen consisted of blood, obtained from a patient treated with checkpoint blockade. The chain is encoded by TRBV18 joined to TRBJ1-5; the D gene is unclear. This clonotype originated in a human donor with melanoma. The CDR3 protein is CASSPKNQPQHF. The DNA reads TGTGCCAGCTCACCAAAGAATCAGCCCCAGCATTTT.